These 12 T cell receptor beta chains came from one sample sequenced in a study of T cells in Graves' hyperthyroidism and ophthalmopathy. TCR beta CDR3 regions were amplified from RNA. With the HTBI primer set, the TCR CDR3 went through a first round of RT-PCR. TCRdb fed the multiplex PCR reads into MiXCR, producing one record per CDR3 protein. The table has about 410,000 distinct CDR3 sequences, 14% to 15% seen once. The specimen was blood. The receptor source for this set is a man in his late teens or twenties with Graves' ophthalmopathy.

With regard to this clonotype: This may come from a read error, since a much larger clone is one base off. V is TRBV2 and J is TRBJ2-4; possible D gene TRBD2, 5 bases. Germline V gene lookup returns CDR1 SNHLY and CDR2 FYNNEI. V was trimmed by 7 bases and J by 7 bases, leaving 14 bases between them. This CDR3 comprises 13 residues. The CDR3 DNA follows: TGTGCCAGCACCGCTAGCCCGGAGAACATTCAGTACTTC. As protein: CASTASPENIQYF.

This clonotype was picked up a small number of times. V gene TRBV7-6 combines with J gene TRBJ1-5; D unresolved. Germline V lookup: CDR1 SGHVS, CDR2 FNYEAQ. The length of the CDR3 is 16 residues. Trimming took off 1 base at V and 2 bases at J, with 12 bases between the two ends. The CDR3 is CASSLGRSRGNQPQHF. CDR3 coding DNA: TGTGCCAGCAGCTTAGGGCGGTCAAGGGGCAATCAGCCCCAGCATTTT.

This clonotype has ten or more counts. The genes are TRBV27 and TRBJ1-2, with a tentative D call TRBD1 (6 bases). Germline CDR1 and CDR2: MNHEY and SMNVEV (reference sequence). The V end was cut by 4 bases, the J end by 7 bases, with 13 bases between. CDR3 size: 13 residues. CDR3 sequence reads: CASSSGARGGYTF. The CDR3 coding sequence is TGTGCCAGCAGTTCAGGGGCTAGAGGTGGCTACACCTTC.

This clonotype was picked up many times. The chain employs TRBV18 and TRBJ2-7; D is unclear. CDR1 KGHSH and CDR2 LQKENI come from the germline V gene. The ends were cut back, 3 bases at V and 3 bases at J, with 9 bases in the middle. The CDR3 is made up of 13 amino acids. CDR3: CASSPEQNYEQYF. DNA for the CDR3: TGTGCCAGCTCACCTGAACAGAACTACGAGCAGTACTTC.

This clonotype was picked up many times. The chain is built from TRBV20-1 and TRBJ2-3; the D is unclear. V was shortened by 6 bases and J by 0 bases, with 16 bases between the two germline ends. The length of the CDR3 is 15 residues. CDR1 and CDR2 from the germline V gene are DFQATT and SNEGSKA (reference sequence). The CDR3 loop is CSAMIGSTSTDTQYF. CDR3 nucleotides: TGCAGTGCAATGATCGGGTCCACTAGCACAGATACGCAGTATTTT.

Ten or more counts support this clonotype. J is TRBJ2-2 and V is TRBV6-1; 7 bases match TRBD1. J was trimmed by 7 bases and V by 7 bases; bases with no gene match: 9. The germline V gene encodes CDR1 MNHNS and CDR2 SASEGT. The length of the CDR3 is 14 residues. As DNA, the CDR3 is TGTGCCAGCAAGTTACAGGGGTGGGACGGGGAGCTGTTTTTT. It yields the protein CASKLQGWDGELFF.

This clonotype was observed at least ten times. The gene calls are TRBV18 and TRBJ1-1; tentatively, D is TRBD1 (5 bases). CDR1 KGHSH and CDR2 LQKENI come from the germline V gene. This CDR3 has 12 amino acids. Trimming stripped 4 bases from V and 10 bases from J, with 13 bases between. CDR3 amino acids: CASSRRDLGAFF. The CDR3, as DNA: TGTGCCAGCTCACGCCGGGACCTAGGAGCTTTCTTT.

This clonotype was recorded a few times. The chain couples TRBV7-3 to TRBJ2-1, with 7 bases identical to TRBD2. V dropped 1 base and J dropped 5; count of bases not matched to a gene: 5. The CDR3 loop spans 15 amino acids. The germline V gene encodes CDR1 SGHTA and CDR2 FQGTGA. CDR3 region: CASSLMASGHNEQFF. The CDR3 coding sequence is TGTGCCAGCAGCTTAATGGCTAGCGGACACAATGAGCAGTTCTTC.

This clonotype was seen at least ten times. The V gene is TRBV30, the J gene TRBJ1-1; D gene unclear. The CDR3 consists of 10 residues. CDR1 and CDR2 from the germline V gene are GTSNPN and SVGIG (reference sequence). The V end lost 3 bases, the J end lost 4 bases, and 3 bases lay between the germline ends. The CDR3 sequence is CAWRITEAFF. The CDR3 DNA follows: TGTGCCTGGAGAATCACTGAAGCTTTCTTT.

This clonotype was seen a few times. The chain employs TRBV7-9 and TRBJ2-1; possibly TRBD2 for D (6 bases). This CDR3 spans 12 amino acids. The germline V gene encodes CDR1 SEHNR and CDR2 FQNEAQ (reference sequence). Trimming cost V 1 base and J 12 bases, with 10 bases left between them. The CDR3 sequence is CASSLDPGVQFF. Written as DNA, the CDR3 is TGTGCCAGCAGCTTAGATCCGGGGGTGCAGTTCTTC.

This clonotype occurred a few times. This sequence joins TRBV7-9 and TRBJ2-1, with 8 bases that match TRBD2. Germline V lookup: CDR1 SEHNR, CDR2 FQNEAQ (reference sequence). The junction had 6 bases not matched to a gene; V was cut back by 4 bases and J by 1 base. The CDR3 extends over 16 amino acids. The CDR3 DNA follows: TGTGCCAGCAGCTCCAGCGGGGGTCCGTCCTACAATGAGCAGTTCTTC. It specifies CASSSSGGPSYNEQFF.

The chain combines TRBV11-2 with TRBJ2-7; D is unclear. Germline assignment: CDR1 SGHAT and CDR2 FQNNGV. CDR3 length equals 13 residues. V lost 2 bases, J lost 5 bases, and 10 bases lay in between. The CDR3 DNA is TGTGCCAGCAGCTTATCCAGCCCCCACGAGCAGTACTTC. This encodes CASSLSSPHEQYF.